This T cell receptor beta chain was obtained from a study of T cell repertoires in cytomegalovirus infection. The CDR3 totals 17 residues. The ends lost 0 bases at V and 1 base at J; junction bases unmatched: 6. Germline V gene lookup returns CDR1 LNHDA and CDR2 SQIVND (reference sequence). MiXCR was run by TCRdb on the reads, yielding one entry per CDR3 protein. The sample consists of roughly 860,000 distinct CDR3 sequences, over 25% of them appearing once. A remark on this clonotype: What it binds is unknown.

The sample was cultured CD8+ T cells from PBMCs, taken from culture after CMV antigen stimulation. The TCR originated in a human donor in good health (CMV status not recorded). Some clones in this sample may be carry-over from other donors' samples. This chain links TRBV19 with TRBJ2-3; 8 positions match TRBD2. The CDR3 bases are TGTGCCAGTAGTATAGATTCCCCAGCGGGGGGCACAGATACGCAGTATTTT. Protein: CASSIDSPAGGTDTQYF.